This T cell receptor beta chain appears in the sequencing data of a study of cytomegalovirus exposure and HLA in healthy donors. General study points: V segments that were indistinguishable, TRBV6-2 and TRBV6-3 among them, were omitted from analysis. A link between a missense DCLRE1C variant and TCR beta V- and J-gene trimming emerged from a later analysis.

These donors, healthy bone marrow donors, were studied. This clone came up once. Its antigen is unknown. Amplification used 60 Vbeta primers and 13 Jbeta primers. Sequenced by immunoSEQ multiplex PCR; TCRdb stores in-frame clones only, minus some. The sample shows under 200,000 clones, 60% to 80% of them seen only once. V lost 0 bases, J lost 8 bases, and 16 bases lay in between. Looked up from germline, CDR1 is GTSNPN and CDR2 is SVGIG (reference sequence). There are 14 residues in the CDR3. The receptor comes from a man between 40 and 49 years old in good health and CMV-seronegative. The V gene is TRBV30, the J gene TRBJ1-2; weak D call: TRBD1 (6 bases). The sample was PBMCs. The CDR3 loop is CAWSVPNRAYGYTF. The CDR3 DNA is TGTGCCTGGAGTGTCCCAAACAGGGCCTACGGCTACACCTTC.